This T cell receptor (beta chain) came from a study of T cells in Graves' hyperthyroidism and ophthalmopathy. Broader study findings: A model of 13 V-J pairs discriminated ophthalmopathy from stable hyperthyroidism. Blood shared most expanded thyroid clonotypes above 0.001. Ophthalmopathy was identified by the model a median 6.5 months ahead of onset.

This clonotype was recorded at least ten times. Its antigen remains unknown. V was trimmed by 1 base and J by 3 bases, leaving 9 bases between them. This CDR3 is built from 14 residues. The germline V gene has CDR1 SEHNR and CDR2 FQNEAQ (reference sequence). Amplification of TCR beta CDR3 regions was performed using RNA transcripts as template. In the first-round RT-PCR of the TCR CDR3, the HTBI primer set was used. Each CDR3 protein gets one entry after TCRdb re-called the multiplex PCR reads with MiXCR. The table has about 500,000 distinct CDR3 sequences, 46% seen once. Exclusion of a patient resulted from uncontrolled infection, other autoimmune disease, pregnancy or lactation.

This clonotype was obtained from an adult woman with Graves' disease, either hyperthyroidism or ophthalmopathy (not recorded which). The genes are TRBV7-9 and TRBJ1-1, with no clear D. The sequenced sample consisted of peripheral blood or thyroid tissue (not recorded which). This chain's CDR3 is CASSLGQWDTEAFF. CDR3 bases: TGTGCCAGCAGCTTAGGCCAGTGGGACACTGAAGCTTTCTTT.